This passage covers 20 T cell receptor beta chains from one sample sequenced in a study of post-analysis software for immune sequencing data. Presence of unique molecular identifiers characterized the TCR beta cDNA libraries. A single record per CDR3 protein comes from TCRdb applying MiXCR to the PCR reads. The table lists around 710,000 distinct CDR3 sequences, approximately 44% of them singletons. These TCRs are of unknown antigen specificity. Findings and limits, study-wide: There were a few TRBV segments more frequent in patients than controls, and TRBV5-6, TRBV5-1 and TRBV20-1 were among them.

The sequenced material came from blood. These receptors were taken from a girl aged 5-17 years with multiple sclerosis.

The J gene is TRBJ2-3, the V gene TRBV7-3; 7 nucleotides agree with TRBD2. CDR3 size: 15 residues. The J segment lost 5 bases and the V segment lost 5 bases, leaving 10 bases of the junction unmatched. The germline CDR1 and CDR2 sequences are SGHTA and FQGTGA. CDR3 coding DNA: TGTGCCAGCAGCCCCCTTGGCGGGAGTGGAGATACGCAGTATTTT. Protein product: CASSPLGGSGDTQYF.

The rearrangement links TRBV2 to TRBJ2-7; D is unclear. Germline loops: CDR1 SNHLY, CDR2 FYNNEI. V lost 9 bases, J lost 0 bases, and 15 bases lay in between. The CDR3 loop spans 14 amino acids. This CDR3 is CASLPLDSSYEQYF. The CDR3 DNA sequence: TGTGCCAGTCTGCCTCTAGACTCCTCCTACGAGCAGTACTTC.

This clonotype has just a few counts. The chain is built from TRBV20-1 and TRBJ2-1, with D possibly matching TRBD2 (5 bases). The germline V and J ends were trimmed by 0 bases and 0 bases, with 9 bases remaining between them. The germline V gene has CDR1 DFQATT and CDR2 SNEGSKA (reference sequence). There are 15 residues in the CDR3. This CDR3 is CSARDRGSSYNEQFF. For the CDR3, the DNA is TGCAGTGCTAGAGATCGTGGGAGCTCCTACAATGAGCAGTTCTTC.

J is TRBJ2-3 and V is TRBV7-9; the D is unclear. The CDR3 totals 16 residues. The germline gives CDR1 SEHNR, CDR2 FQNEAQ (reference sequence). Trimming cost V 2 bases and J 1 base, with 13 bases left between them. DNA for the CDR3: TGTGCCAGCAGCTTATTGGTAGAAGTAGGCACAGATACGCAGTATTTT. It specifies CASSLLVEVGTDTQYF. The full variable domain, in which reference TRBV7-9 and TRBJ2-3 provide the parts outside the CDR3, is DTGVSQNPRHKITKRGQNVTFRCDPISEHNRLYWYRQTLGQGPEFLTYFQNEAQLEKSRLLSDRFSAERPKGSFSTLEIQRTEQGDSAMYLCASSLLVEVGTDTQYFGPGTRLTVL.

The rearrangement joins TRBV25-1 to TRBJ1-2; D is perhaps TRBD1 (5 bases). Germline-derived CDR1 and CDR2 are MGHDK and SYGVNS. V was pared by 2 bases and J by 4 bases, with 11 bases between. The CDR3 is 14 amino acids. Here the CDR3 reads CASSEGGASYGYTF. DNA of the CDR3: TGTGCCAGCAGTGAAGGCGGGGCTTCCTATGGCTACACCTTC.

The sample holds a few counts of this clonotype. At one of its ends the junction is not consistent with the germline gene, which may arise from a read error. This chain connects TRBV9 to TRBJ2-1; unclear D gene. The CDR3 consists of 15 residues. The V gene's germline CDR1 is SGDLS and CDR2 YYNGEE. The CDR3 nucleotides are TGTGCCGGCAGCGCCTGGTCTAGCTCCTACAATGAGCAGTTCTTC. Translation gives CAGSAWSSSYNEQFF.

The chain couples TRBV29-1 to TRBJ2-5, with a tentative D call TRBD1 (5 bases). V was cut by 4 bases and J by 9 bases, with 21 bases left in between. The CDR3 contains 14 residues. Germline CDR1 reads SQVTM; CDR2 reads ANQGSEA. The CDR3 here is CSVGARAGLLAQYF. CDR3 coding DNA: TGCAGCGTTGGGGCTCGGGCAGGGTTGTTGGCCCAGTACTTC.

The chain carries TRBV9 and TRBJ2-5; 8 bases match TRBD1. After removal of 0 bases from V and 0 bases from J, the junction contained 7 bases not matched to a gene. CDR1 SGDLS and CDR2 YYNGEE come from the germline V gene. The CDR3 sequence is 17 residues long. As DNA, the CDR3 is TGTGCCAGCAGCGTAGGAGGACAGGGAGTAAACCAAGAGACCCAGTACTTC. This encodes CASSVGGQGVNQETQYF.

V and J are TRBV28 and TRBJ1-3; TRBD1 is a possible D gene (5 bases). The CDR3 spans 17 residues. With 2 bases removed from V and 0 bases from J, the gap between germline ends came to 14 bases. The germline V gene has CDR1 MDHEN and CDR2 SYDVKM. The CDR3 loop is CASSLQPPGVSGNTIYF. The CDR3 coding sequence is TGTGCCAGCAGTTTACAGCCGCCGGGGGTCTCTGGAAACACCATATATTTT.

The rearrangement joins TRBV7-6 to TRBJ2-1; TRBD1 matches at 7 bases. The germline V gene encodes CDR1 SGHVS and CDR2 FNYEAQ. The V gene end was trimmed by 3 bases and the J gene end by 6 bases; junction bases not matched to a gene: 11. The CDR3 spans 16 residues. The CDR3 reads CASSLLTGVVGNEQFF. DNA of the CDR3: TGTGCCAGCAGCTTGCTAACAGGGGTAGTGGGCAATGAGCAGTTCTTC.

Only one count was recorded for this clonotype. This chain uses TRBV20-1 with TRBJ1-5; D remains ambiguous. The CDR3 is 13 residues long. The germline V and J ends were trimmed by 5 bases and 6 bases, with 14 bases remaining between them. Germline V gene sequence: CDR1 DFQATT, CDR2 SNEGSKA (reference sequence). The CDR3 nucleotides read TGCAGTGCTCCCAAGGACGGAGGTCAGCCCCAGCATTTT. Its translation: CSAPKDGGQPQHF.

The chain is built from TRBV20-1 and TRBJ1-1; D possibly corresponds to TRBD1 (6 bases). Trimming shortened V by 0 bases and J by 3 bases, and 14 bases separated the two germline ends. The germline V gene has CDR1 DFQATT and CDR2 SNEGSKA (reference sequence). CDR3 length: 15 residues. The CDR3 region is CSARDTRGLDTEAFF. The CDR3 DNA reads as TGCAGTGCTAGAGATACCAGGGGCCTGGACACTGAAGCTTTCTTT.

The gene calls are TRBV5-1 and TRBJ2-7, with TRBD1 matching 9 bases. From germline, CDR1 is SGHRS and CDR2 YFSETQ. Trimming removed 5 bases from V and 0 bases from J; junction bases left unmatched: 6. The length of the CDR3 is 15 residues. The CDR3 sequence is CASRPVTGGSYEQYF. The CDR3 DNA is TGCGCCAGCAGGCCCGTGACAGGGGGCTCCTACGAGCAGTACTTC.

CDR3 loop: CASTDIDRDHKRKDTQYF. CDR3 DNA: TGTGCCAGCACCGACATCGACCGGGATCACAAAAGGAAAGATACGCAGTATTTT. The chain recombines TRBV7-8 with TRBJ2-3; weak D call: TRBD2 (5 bases). V was cut by 7 bases and J by 5 bases, with 28 bases left in between. This CDR3 has 18 amino acids. CDR1 is SGHVS and CDR2 is FQNEAQ in the germline V gene.

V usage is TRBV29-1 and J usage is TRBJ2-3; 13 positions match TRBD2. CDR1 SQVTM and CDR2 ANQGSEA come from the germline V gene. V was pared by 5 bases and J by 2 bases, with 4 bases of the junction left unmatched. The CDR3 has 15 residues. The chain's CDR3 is CSVRGLAGFTDTQYF. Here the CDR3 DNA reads TGCAGCGTTAGGGGACTAGCGGGATTCACAGATACGCAGTATTTT.

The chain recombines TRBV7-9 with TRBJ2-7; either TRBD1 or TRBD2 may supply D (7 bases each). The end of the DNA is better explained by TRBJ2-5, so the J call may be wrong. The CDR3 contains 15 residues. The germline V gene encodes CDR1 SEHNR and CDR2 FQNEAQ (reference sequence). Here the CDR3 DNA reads TGTGCCAGCAGCCCAAGACAGGGAGGGAAAGAGACCCAGTACTTC. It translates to CASSPRQGGKETQYF.

The CDR3 DNA is TGTGCCAGCACCCGAAGCGGGGGAAGTTCCTACAATGAGCAGTTCTTC. It is translated as CASTRSGGSSYNEQFF. The chain links TRBV6-5 to TRBJ2-1; 8 nucleotides agree with TRBD2. The CDR3 runs 16 residues. V lost 7 bases, J lost 1 base, and 9 bases stayed unmatched. Germline V CDR1 and CDR2: MNHEY, SVGAGI.

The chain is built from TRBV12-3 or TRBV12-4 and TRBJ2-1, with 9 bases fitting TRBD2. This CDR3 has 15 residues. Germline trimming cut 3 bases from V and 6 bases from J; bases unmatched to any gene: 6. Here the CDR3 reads CASSFVGLAFNEQFF. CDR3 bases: TGTGCCAGCAGTTTCGTTGGACTAGCGTTCAATGAGCAGTTCTTC.

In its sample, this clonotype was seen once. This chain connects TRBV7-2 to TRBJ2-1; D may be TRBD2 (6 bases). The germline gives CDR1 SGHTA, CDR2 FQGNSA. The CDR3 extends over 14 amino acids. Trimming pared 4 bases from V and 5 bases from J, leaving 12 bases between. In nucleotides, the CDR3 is TGTGCCAGCAGCTCCCCCGGGGGAAACAATGAGCAGTTCTTC. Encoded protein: CASSSPGGNNEQFF.

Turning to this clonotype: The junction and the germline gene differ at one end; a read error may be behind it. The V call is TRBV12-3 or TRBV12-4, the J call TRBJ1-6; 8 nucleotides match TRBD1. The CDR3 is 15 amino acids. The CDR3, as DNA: TGTGCCAGCAGCCCCCGGACAGGGTTGAGTTCACCCCCCCACTTT. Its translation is CASSPRTGLSSPPHF.